Below are 20 T cell receptor beta chains sequenced from a single sample in a study of T-cell memory formation after mild COVID-19 (dated by TCRdb to the early 2020s). Library preparation was by 5' RACE. The data were produced on an Illumina NovaSeq 6000. The public reads were reprocessed in TCRdb via fastp at Q25 and MiXCR, keeping in-frame beta chains. For every CDR3 protein sequence, its rows merge into one entry that carries the most common genes and DNA. For this sample the table gives around 300,000 distinct CDR3 sequences, of which less than 9.5% were detected only once. The top ten clones comprise roughly 22% of the sample. Source material: PBMCs or a T cell subset sorted from them (not recorded which). These receptors were obtained from a man between 18 and 35 years old who had mild COVID-19 (a few samples of this study predate the infection). The sample titles of this study are shuffled in the database, so cell type and time point are left out; the donor was told from shared clones.

This clonotype was seen at least ten times. The V gene is TRBV12-3 or TRBV12-4, the J gene TRBJ2-2; tentative D call: TRBD1 (5 bases). Deletions cut 2 bases from V and 6 bases from J, with 13 bases between. This CDR3 spans 15 amino acids. The CDR3 is CASSLMQGSAGELFF. The DNA for the CDR3 is TGTGCCAGCAGTTTAATGCAGGGTTCGGCCGGGGAGCTGTTTTTT.

This clonotype was counted ten times or more. CDR3 DNA sequence: TGCGCCAGCAGCCCCACCTTGAGGATCGCAAGGAACACCGGGGAGCTGTTTTTT. The encoded protein is CASSPTLRIARNTGELFF. This chain joins TRBV5-1 and TRBJ2-2, with unresolved D. This CDR3 region has 18 residues. Germline assignment: CDR1 SGHRS and CDR2 YFSETQ. V was shortened by 4 bases and J by 1 base, with 20 bases between the two germline ends.

This clonotype was seen more than once but under ten times. CDR3 loop: CASSPPGKYEQYF. The CDR3 nucleotides are TGTGCCAGCAGTCCGCCCGGCAAGTACGAGCAGTACTTC. This chain joins TRBV25-1 and TRBJ2-7; D is unresolved. The CDR3 consists of 13 residues. Germline V gives CDR1 MGHDK, CDR2 SYGVNS. V lost 5 bases, J lost 4 bases, and 12 bases lay in between.

CDR3 sequence (DNA): TGTGCCAGCAGTTTAGCGCTTTCGGCAGGGGGTCGTGAAGCTTTCTTT. It encodes CASSLALSAGGREAFF. The chain couples TRBV12-3 or TRBV12-4 to TRBJ1-1; TRBD1 matches 7 bases. V lost 0 bases, J lost 7 bases, and 11 bases stayed unmatched. The CDR3 runs 16 residues.

This clonotype was picked up a small number of times. The chain combines TRBV7-2 with TRBJ1-4, with 11 bases lining up with TRBD1. Germline V CDR1 and CDR2: SGHTA, FQGNSA. The CDR3 consists of 15 residues. The ends lost 5 bases at V and 8 bases at J; junction bases unmatched: 7. DNA of the CDR3: TGTGCCAGCAGCCCGGACAGGGGGCGCCGGGAAAAACTGTTTTTT. Amino acid sequence: CASSPDRGRREKLFF.

The chain employs TRBV12-3 or TRBV12-4 and TRBJ1-4; 9 bases align to TRBD1. This CDR3 contains 11 residues. After removal of 4 bases from V and 13 bases from J, the junction contained 1 base not matched to a gene. The CDR3 spells CASSWGQGLFF. DNA of the CDR3: TGTGCCAGCAGTTGGGGACAGGGACTGTTTTTT.

V is TRBV9 and J is TRBJ1-6; TRBD1 matches 10 bases. Germline loops: CDR1 SGDLS, CDR2 YYNGEE. J gave up 8 bases and V 0 bases, and 5 bases lay outside the gene matches. This CDR3 region has 16 residues. CDR3 sequence: CASSVGLGTGDSPLHF. Written as DNA, the CDR3 is TGTGCCAGCAGCGTAGGGCTCGGGACAGGGGATTCACCCCTCCACTTT.

This clonotype was seen many times. The rearrangement joins TRBV4-1 to TRBJ2-1; D ambiguous. The V gene's germline CDR1 is MGHRA and CDR2 YSYEKL. Trimming removed 1 base at V and 8 bases at J, with 9 bases between. The CDR3 has 13 amino acids. DNA of the CDR3: TGCGCCAGCAGCCAAGTCCTTGGGTATGAGCAGTTCTTC. Its protein is CASSQVLGYEQFF.

The rearrangement uses TRBV27 and TRBJ2-1; D is possibly TRBD2 (5 bases). Trimming removed 2 bases from V and 7 bases from J, with 18 bases in between. This CDR3 has 16 amino acids. Germline V lookup: CDR1 MNHEY, CDR2 SMNVEV (reference sequence). In DNA, the CDR3 is TGTGCCAGCAGTTTAGGTGGTTGGCCTAGCCATAATGAGCAGTTCTTC. Protein: CASSLGGWPSHNEQFF.

In its sample, this clonotype was seen many times. The chain has TRBV27 and TRBJ2-3; D may match TRBD1 or TRBD2 (5 bases each). From germline, CDR1 is MNHEY and CDR2 SMNVEV (reference sequence). This CDR3 region has 15 residues. Trimming stripped 5 bases from V and 2 bases from J, with 14 bases between. CDR3 loop: CASSRDGLSTDTQYF. The CDR3 DNA reads TGTGCCAGCAGTCGGGACGGGTTGTCCACAGATACGCAGTATTTT.

This clonotype has ten or more counts. The J gene is TRBJ1-5, the V gene TRBV7-2; no clear D gene. Between the trimmed V and J ends, which lost 5 bases and 3 bases, there was a span of 11 bases. Germline CDR1 and CDR2: SGHTA and FQGNSA. The CDR3 is made up of 14 amino acids. CDR3 loop: CASSRTVDNQPQHF. In DNA form, the CDR3 reads TGTGCCAGCAGCCGGACGGTTGACAATCAGCCCCAGCATTTT.

Only a few counts were recorded for this clonotype. V is TRBV4-3 and J is TRBJ1-6; tentative D call: TRBD1 (6 bases). The germline gives CDR1 LGHNA, CDR2 YSLEER. The CDR3 totals 15 residues. V was pared by 4 bases and J by 0 bases, with 7 bases between. The CDR3 is CASSRGASYNSPLHF. DNA for the CDR3: TGCGCCAGCAGCCGGGGGGCCTCCTATAATTCACCCCTCCACTTT.

There are a few counts of this clonotype. This chain joins TRBV2 and TRBJ1-1, with a possible D match to TRBD1 (6 bases). Per the germline V gene, CDR1 is SNHLY and CDR2 is FYNNEI. Trimming shortened V by 5 bases and J by 1 base, and 20 bases separated the two germline ends. The CDR3 length is 17 residues. CDR3 in DNA: TGTGCCAGCAGTATAGAAAATCGACGGACAGAGAACACTGAAGCTTTCTTT. This encodes CASSIENRRTENTEAFF.

This clonotype has more than one count but fewer than ten. The chain couples TRBV9 to TRBJ2-1, with D perhaps assigned TRBD1 or TRBD2 (5 bases each). With 6 bases removed from V and 7 bases from J, the gap between germline ends came to 14 bases. The CDR3 runs to 13 residues. In germline, CDR1 is SGDLS, CDR2 YYNGEE. CDR3 region: CASNRNWGNEQFF. CDR3 coding DNA: TGTGCCAGCAACCGAAATTGGGGGAATGAGCAGTTCTTC.

This clonotype was detected a few times. This rearrangement joins TRBV4-2 to TRBJ2-5, with TRBD2 identical over 12 bases. Germline CDR1 reads LGHNA; CDR2 reads YNFKEQ. CDR3 length: 15 residues. The V and J ends lost 7 bases and 5 bases, in that order; junction bases with no gene match: 8. CDR3 protein: CASNPSGGAEETQYF. CDR3 sequence (DNA): TGTGCCAGCAATCCTAGCGGGGGGGCCGAGGAGACCCAGTACTTC.

This clonotype turned up a few times. The rearrangement links TRBV6-5 to TRBJ2-6, with D perhaps being TRBD1 or TRBD2 (5 bases each). The length of the CDR3 is 15 residues. V was cut by 6 bases and J by 0 bases, with 9 bases left in between. In germline, CDR1 is MNHEY, CDR2 SVGAGI. The CDR3 region is CASRGEFSGANVLTF. In DNA, the CDR3 is TGTGCCAGCAGGGGGGAGTTCTCTGGGGCCAACGTCCTGACTTTC.

V gene TRBV5-1 combines with J gene TRBJ2-1; TRBD2 matches 9 bases. Germline V gene lookup returns CDR1 SGHRS and CDR2 YFSETQ. The V and J ends lost 0 bases and 10 bases, in that order; junction bases with no gene match: 11. The CDR3 has 16 residues. CDR3 residues: CASSLVAGLAGPEQFF. CDR3 nucleotide sequence: TGCGCCAGCAGCTTGGTGGCGGGGCTAGCGGGGCCCGAGCAGTTCTTC.

This clonotype has only a few counts. The V call is TRBV20-1, the J call TRBJ2-6; D not certain. The CDR3 runs 16 residues. V was cut by 0 bases and J by 0 bases, with 9 bases left in between. Germline V gives CDR1 DFQATT, CDR2 SNEGSKA (reference sequence). CDR3 DNA sequence: TGCAGTGCTAGAGATTTAGCTAACTCTGGGGCCAACGTCCTGACTTTC. Its translation is CSARDLANSGANVLTF.

This clonotype was picked up a small number of times. This rearrangement joins TRBV5-1 to TRBJ2-5, with TRBD1 as a possible D gene (6 bases). CDR1 is SGHRS and CDR2 is YFSETQ in the germline V gene. Trimming took off 4 bases at V and 1 base at J, with 11 bases between the two ends. The CDR3 spans 14 residues. CDR3 sequence: CASSPGAPQETQYF. CDR3 in DNA: TGCGCCAGCAGCCCAGGGGCGCCCCAAGAGACCCAGTACTTC.

This clonotype was observed a handful of times. The V and J genes are TRBV20-1 and TRBJ2-2; TRBD2 aligns across 7 bases. In germline, CDR1 is DFQATT, CDR2 SNEGSKA (reference sequence). This CDR3 is built from 15 residues. J gave up 3 bases and V 4 bases, and 8 bases lay outside the gene matches. Written as DNA, the CDR3 is TGCAGTGCTACCAGGGACTACCCTTACACCGGGGAGCTGTTTTTT. It specifies CSATRDYPYTGELFF.